This entry concerns a single TCR beta chain. The data were obtained in a study of cytotoxic CD8 clonotypes in ibrutinib-treated CLL. This table comes from immunoSEQ multiplex PCR, and its TCRdb copy is limited to in-frame clones, with some not included. The profile covers fewer than 100,000 clones, with around 75% appearing a single time and 4.8% taken by the ten largest. The sequencing here drew on PBMCs, taken after 12 months of ibrutinib treatment. The source is a human donor with chronic lymphocytic leukemia.

DNA of the CDR3: TGTGCCAGTAGTCTCTGGGGCTTCGTAGGCAATCAGCCCCAGCATTTT. It codes for CASSLWGFVGNQPQHF. The rearrangement uses TRBV19 and TRBJ1-5; TRBD1 is a possible D gene (5 bases). The V gene's germline CDR1 is LNHDA and CDR2 SQIVND (reference sequence). V lost 5 bases and J 2 bases, leaving 16 bases between the germline ends. CDR3 size: 16 residues. Supplemented by reference TRBV19 and TRBJ1-5, the full variable domain reads DGGITQSPKYLFRKEGQNVTLSCEQNLNHDAMYWYRQDPGQGLRLIYYSQIVNDFQKGDIAEGYSVSREKKESFPLTVTSAQKNPTAFYLCASSLWGFVGNQPQHFGDGTRLSIL.